Listed here is a single T cell receptor beta chain. Its antigen is not yet known. Per-base qualities were not stored, and no clone one base away is much larger. The data were obtained in a study of T cells in Graves' hyperthyroidism and ophthalmopathy (dated by TCRdb to the late 2010s). Background for the entire study: Peripheral blood samples were taken at initial diagnosis, before any treatment was given. To identify TCR V-J signatures that set the groups apart, the researchers used a discovery cohort of more than 95 patients, made up of under 45 with Graves' ophthalmopathy and about 60 with stable Graves' hyperthyroidism. Prospective prediction of ophthalmopathy was tested in an independent validation cohort of under 20 hyperthyroidism patients and 15 to 17 patients who later progressed to ophthalmopathy. The approximately 95 discovery patients were divided at random into training and test sets in a 7:3 ratio. In over five Graves' hyperthyroidism patients, the study also compared T-cell repertoires from thyroid tissue with T-cell repertoires from blood. Following sampling, methimazole starting at 30 mg daily was given to hyperthyroidism patients, and high-dose intravenous methylprednisolone was given to ophthalmopathy patients. TCR Vbeta CDR3 sequencing of 120 to 150 peripheral blood samples (under 45 ophthalmopathy, over 70 hyperthyroidism and about 17 progressor patients) is reported in the paper.

CDR1 SQVTM and CDR2 ANQGSEA were looked up in the germline V gene. Trimming removed 6 bases from V and 5 bases from J; the gene matches leave 13 bases unexplained. Spanning cysteine to phenylalanine, the CDR3 consists of 15 amino acids. Only the CDR3 region is kept as DNA, spanning 45 bases read in frame from base 1. Paper-wide results and their limitations: In validation, progression to ophthalmopathy was predicted by the model with 70.59% sensitivity and about 72% specificity, a median of roughly 6.4 months before onset. Blood samples also contained most of the expanded thyroid clonotypes (frequency above 0.001), which suggests that blood repertoires may reflect thyroid immune responses. A model built on a 13 V-J signature distinguished ophthalmopathy from stable hyperthyroidism, reaching 87.88% sensitivity and about 81% specificity in cross-validation and 80%/75% in testing. No statistical method was used to set the sample size in advance, and investigators knew the group allocation.

Ophthalmopathy patients had moderately to severely active disease, with a Clinical Activity Score of 3 or more, a NOSPECS grade of 4 or more, and a disease duration of less than 3 months. Exclusion was applied to patients with uncontrolled infections, other autoimmune diseases, pregnancy or lactation. Diagnoses relied on clinical symptoms, serum thyroxine and TRAb, thyroid ultrasound and orbital computed tomography. PBMCs were isolated from about 10 ml of fresh peripheral blood by Ficoll-Paque density gradient centrifugation. Total RNA was extracted with Trizol reagent, and quality was checked on an Agilent 2100 Bioanalyzer. The TCR beta CDR3 regions were amplified from RNA transcripts. The first round of RT-PCR for the TCR CDR3 was performed with the HTBI primer set and the Qiagen OneStep RT-PCR kit. A second multiplex PCR round built the libraries, followed by size selection and purification. Libraries were sequenced paired-end with 100 bp reads on an Illumina HiSeq2000. The authors processed their data as follows. SOAPnuke was used to process the raw data, removing reads that contained adapters or uncalled bases, had a mean Phred below 15, or lacked an exact match to the constant primer or identifier. High-quality paired reads were merged with COPE v1.2.5, and unique nucleotide sequences were defined as clonotypes. MiTCR v1.1 was used to align the clonotypes against IMGT TRBV, TRBD and TRBJ reference segments. Analysis was restricted to V-J combinations with a frequency above 0.0001, which covered just over 98% of repertoires. A TCS score was defined as the ratio of F50 (clonal expansion) to E x V (chaos), with BLOSUM62-based TCRdist applied between CDR3 peptides within each V-J. Welch's t-statistics and random forest reduced around 510 V-J features to under 15, which were used in a naive Bayes classifier (R e1071). The public reads were quality trimmed at Q25 with fastp and then assembled into clones with MiXCR by TCRdb, keeping productive beta chains. Under each unique CDR3 protein, matching rows form one entry showing the most common genes and DNA. The V and J calls were not made by the authors but by TCRdb's processing. In this sample the table shows about 380,000 distinct CDR3 sequences, around 13% of which occur a single time. 15% to 20% of the sample rests with the top ten.

The sequence was collected from a woman younger than 45 with Graves' ophthalmopathy. Specimen: blood. In this chain, TRBV29-1 is recombined with TRBJ1-2, and TRBD1 matches 9 of the central bases. The CDR3 protein: CSVLQGARNSYGYTF. The nucleotides read TGCAGCGTACTACAGGGGGCCCGTAATTCATATGGCTACACCTTC.